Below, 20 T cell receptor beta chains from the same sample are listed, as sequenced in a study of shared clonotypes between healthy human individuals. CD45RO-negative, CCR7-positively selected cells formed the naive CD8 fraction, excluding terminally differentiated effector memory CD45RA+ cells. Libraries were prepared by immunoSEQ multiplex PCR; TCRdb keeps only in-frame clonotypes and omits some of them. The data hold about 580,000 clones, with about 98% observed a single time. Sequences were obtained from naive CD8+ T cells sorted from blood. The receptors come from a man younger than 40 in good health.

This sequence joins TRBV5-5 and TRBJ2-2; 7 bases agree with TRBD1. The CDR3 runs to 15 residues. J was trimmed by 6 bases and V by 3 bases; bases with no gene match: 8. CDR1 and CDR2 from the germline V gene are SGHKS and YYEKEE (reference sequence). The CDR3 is CASSSDREGSGELFF. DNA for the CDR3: TGTGCCAGCAGCTCTGACAGGGAAGGATCCGGGGAGCTGTTTTTT.

CDR3 protein: CASSGEPGELFPPTGNTGELFF. CDR3 sequence (DNA): TGTGCCAGCAGCGGGGAGCCCGGGGAGCTTTTCCCGCCCACGGGGAACACCGGGGAGCTGTTTTTT. The chain employs TRBV9 and TRBJ2-2, with D possibly matching TRBD2 (5 bases). The germline V gene has CDR1 SGDLS and CDR2 YYNGEE. The CDR3 spans 22 residues. V lost 3 bases to trimming and J lost 1 base, with 31 bases between them. Full variable domain (missing parts from reference TRBV9 and TRBJ2-2): DSGVTQTPKHLITATGQRVTLRCSPRSGDLSVYWYQQSLDQGLQFLIQYYNGEERAKGNILERFSAQQFPDLHSELNLSSLELGDSALYFCASSGEPGELFPPTGNTGELFFGEGSRLTVL.

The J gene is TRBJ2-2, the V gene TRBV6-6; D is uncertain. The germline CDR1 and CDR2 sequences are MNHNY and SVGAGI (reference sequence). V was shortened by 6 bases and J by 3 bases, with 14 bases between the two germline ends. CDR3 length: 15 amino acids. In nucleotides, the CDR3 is TGTGCCAGCAGGATCGGACCCTCGGACACCGGGGAGCTGTTTTTT. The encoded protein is CASRIGPSDTGELFF.

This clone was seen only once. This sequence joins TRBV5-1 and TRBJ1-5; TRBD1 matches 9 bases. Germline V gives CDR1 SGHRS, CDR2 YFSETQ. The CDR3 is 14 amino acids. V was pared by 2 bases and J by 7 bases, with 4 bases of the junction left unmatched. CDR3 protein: CASSLGTGTQPQHF. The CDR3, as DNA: TGCGCCAGCAGCTTAGGGACAGGGACCCAGCCCCAGCATTTT.

The CDR3 loop is CASSLNGRGNQPQHF. CDR3 bases: TGTGCCAGCAGTTTGAACGGGAGGGGCAATCAGCCCCAGCATTTT. The chain has TRBV28 and TRBJ1-5; D gene ambiguous. The V and J ends lost 3 bases and 2 bases respectively, with 11 bases between them. Germline V gene lookup returns CDR1 MDHEN and CDR2 SYDVKM. CDR3 length: 15 residues.

CDR3 loop: CASSEAHAQVFEQYF. CDR3 sequence (DNA): TGTGCCAGCAGTGAAGCGCATGCGCAGGTTTTCGAGCAGTACTTC. The chain is built from TRBV2 and TRBJ2-7; D is unclear. Germline V gene lookup returns CDR1 SNHLY and CDR2 FYNNEI. Trimming shortened V by 0 bases and J by 6 bases, and 15 bases separated the two germline ends. The CDR3 loop spans 15 amino acids.

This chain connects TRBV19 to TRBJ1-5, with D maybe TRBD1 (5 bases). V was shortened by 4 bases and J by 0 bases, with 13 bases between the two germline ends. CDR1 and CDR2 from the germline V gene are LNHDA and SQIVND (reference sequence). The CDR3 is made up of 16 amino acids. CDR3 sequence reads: CASSRGTGYSNQPQHF. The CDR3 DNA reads TGTGCCAGTAGTAGAGGGACTGGCTATAGCAATCAGCCCCAGCATTTT.

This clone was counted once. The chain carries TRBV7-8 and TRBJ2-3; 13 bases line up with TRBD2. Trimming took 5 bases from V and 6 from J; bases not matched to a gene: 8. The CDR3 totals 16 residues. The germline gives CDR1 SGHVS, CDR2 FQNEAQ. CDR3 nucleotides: TGTGCCAGCAGCCTAGGACTAGCGGGAGCAGGGGATACGCAGTATTTT. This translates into CASSLGLAGAGDTQYF.

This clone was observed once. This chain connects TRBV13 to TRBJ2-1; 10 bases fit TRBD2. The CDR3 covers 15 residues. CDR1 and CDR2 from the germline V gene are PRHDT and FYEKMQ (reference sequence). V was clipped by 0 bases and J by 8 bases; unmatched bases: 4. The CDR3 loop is CASSLGPSGSYEQFF. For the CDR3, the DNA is TGTGCCAGCAGCTTAGGGCCTAGCGGGAGTTATGAGCAGTTCTTC. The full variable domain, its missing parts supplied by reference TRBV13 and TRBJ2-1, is AAGVIQSPRHLIKEKRETATLKCYPIPRHDTVYWYQQGPGQDPQFLISFYEKMQSDKGSIPDRFSAQQFSDYHSELNMSSLELGDSALYFCASSLGPSGSYEQFFGPGTRLTVL.

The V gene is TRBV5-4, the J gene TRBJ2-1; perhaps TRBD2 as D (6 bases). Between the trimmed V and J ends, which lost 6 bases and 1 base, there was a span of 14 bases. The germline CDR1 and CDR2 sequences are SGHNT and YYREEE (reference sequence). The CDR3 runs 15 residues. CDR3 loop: CASTPSGESYNEQFF. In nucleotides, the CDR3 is TGTGCCAGCACCCCCTCGGGAGAATCCTACAATGAGCAGTTCTTC.

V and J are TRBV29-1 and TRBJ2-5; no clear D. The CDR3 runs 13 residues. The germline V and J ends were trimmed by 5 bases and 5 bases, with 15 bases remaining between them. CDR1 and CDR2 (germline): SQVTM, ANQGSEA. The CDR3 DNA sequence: TGCAGCGTTATGTCTGGGTCCGAGGAGACCCAGTACTTC. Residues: CSVMSGSEETQYF.

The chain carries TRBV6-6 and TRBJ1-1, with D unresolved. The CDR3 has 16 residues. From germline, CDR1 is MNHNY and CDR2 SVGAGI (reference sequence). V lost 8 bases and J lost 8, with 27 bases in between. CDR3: CASPPIVIPGPKEAFF. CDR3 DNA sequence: TGTGCCAGCCCTCCAATTGTTATTCCAGGACCGAAGGAAGCTTTCTTT.

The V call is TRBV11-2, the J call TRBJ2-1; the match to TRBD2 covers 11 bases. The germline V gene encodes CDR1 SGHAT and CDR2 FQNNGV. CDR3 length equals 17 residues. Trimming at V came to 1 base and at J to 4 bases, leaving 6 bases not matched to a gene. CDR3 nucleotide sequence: TGTGCCAGCAGCTTAGGTCCTAGCGGGAGGATTTACAATGAGCAGTTCTTC. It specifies CASSLGPSGRIYNEQFF.

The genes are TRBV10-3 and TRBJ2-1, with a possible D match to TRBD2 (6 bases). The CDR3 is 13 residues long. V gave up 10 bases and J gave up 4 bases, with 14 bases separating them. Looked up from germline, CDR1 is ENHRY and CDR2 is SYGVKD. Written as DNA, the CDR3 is TGTGCCACTTTTGGCGGGGATTACAATGAGCAGTTCTTC. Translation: CATFGGDYNEQFF.

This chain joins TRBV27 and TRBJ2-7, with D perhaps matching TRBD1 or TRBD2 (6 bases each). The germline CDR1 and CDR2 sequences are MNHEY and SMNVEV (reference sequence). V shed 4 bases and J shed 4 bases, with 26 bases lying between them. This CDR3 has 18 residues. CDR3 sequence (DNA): TGTGCCAGCAGTTCTATTTACCCTGATGGGGGGCCGAGGTACGAGCAGTACTTC. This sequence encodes CASSSIYPDGGPRYEQYF.

CDR3 residues: CASSLGGQGNEQYF. In nucleotides, the CDR3 is TGTGCCAGCAGCTTAGGCGGACAGGGAAACGAGCAGTACTTC. The chain combines TRBV11-2 with TRBJ2-7, with 8 nucleotides matching TRBD1. This CDR3 has 14 amino acids. V shed 1 base and J 5 bases; nucleotides not matched to a gene: 4. CDR1 and CDR2 (germline): SGHAT, FQNNGV.

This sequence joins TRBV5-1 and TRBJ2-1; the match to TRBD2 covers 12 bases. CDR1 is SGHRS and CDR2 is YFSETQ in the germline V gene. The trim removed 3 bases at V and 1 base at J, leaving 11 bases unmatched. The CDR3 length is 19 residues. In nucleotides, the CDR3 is TGCGCCAGCAGCTCGGGGGGCCTAGCGGGAGGGCCGTCCTACAATGAGCAGTTCTTC. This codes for CASSSGGLAGGPSYNEQFF. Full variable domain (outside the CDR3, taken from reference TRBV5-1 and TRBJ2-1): KAGVTQTPRYLIKTRGQQVTLSCSPISGHRSVSWYQQTPGQGLQFLFEYFSETQRNKGNFPGRFSGRQFSNSRSEMNVSTLELGDSALYLCASSSGGLAGGPSYNEQFFGPGTRLTVL.

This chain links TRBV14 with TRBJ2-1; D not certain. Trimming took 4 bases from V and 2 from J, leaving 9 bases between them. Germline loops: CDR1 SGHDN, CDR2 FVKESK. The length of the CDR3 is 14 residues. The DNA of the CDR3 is TGTGCCAGCAGCCCCCTCGGAGCCTACAATGAGCAGTTCTTC. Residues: CASSPLGAYNEQFF.

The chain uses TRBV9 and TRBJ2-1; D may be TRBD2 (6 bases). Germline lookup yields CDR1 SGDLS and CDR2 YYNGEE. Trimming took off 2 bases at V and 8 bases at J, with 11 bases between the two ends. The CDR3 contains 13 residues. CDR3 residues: CASSVTAGDEQFF. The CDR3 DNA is TGTGCCAGCAGCGTTACAGCGGGCGATGAGCAGTTCTTC.

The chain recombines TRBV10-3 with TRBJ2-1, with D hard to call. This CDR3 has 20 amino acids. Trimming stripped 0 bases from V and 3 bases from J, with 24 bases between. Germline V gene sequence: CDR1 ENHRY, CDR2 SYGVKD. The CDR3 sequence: CAISESRDTASPFRYNEQFF. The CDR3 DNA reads TGTGCCATCAGTGAGTCGAGAGATACTGCTTCCCCTTTTCGCTACAATGAGCAGTTCTTC.